This T cell receptor beta chain was recorded in a study of T cells in Graves' hyperthyroidism and ophthalmopathy. Findings and caveats of the study: Ophthalmopathy was separated from stable hyperthyroidism by a 13 V-J model.

Each diagnosis was grounded in clinical symptoms, serum thyroxine and TRAb, thyroid ultrasound, and orbital computed tomography. Germline trimming cut 5 bases from V and 4 bases from J; bases unmatched to any gene: 4. The germline CDR1 and CDR2 sequences are MNHEY and SMNVEV (reference sequence). The CDR3 runs to 14 residues. This clonotype was counted many times. Its antigen remains unidentified. RNA transcripts gave rise to amplified TCR beta CDR3 regions. Initially, a first-round RT-PCR of the TCR CDR3 employed the HTBI primer set. TCRdb called the multiplex PCR reads again in MiXCR, with one record for every CDR3 protein. Of 500,000 to 650,000 distinct CDR3 sequences in the sample, roughly 15% are singletons; the top ten hold approximately 12%.

The sequence derives from a woman aged 50 to 60 with Graves' ophthalmopathy. The chain links TRBV27 to TRBJ2-7, with 11 bases fitting TRBD2. The specimen was blood. The CDR3 sequence: CASSPSGRKYEQYF. DNA for the CDR3: TGTGCCAGCAGTCCTAGCGGGAGGAAGTACGAGCAGTACTTC.